The 17 T cell receptor beta chains below were found in one sample sequenced in a study of cytomegalovirus exposure and HLA in healthy donors. With 60 Vbeta and 13 Jbeta primers, the PCR was carried out. Only in-frame clones appear in the TCRdb table, and some are missing; sequencing was by immunoSEQ multiplex PCR. The sample records about 190,000 clones, around 83% being singletons. The sample comprised PBMCs. The receptors come from a woman aged 18-29 years in good health and CMV-seronegative.

This clone was detected a few times. V and J are TRBV6-5 and TRBJ1-1; TRBD1 agrees at 7 bases. Looked up from germline, CDR1 is MNHEY and CDR2 is SVGAGI. The CDR3 is 15 amino acids. J was trimmed by 1 base and V by 5 bases; bases with no gene match: 7. The CDR3 DNA reads TGTGCCAGCAGTGTCCCCGGGACAGAGAACACTGAAGCTTTCTTT. This gives the protein CASSVPGTENTEAFF.

V usage is TRBV6-6 and J usage is TRBJ2-5; no definite D call. V was shortened by 7 bases and J by 4 bases, with 13 bases between the two germline ends. Germline V gene lookup returns CDR1 MNHNY and CDR2 SVGAGI (reference sequence). This CDR3 comprises 13 residues. The CDR3 sequence: CASTRSIGETQYF. Here the CDR3 DNA reads TGTGCCAGCACCCGGAGTATCGGAGAGACCCAGTACTTC.

The gene calls are TRBV7-9 and TRBJ2-7; 8 positions agree with TRBD1. This CDR3 comprises 14 residues. Germline V gene sequence: CDR1 SEHNR, CDR2 FQNEAQ (reference sequence). The V segment lost 4 bases and the J segment 5 bases; nucleotides outside the gene matches: 7. The CDR3 here is CASSSRTGTDEQYF. The CDR3 coding sequence is TGTGCCAGCAGCTCCCGGACAGGGACCGACGAGCAGTACTTC.

The chain uses TRBV7-3 and TRBJ2-1; D perhaps matches TRBD2 (5 bases). Germline V CDR1 and CDR2: SGHTA, FQGTGA. Trimming shortened V by 5 bases and J by 6 bases, and 14 bases separated the two germline ends. The CDR3 has 14 residues. The chain's CDR3 is CASSLGGKSNEQFF. CDR3 nucleotide sequence: TGTGCCAGCAGCCTCGGAGGAAAGTCCAATGAGCAGTTCTTC.

This chain connects TRBV2 to TRBJ2-5; 8 bases map to TRBD1. J gave up 5 bases and V 6 bases, and 8 bases lay outside the gene matches. Germline values: CDR1 SNHLY, CDR2 FYNNEI. The CDR3 extends over 14 amino acids. The CDR3 loop reads CASSEGRGLETQYF. CDR3 sequence (DNA): TGTGCCAGCAGCGAGGGCAGGGGGCTGGAGACCCAGTACTTC.

Only one count was recorded for this clone. CDR3 residues: CASGTGQGAKNIQYF. The CDR3 nucleotides read TGTGCCAGTGGGACAGGCCAGGGGGCCAAAAACATTCAGTACTTC. The chain combines TRBV2 with TRBJ2-4; 8 positions agree with TRBD1. CDR1 and CDR2 from the germline V gene are SNHLY and FYNNEI. The CDR3 covers 15 residues. The J segment lost 1 base and the V segment lost 9 bases, leaving 8 bases of the junction unmatched. Using reference TRBV2 and TRBJ2-4 for the parts outside the CDR3, the full variable domain is EPEVTQTPSHQVTQMGQEVILRCVPISNHLYFYWYRQILGQKVEFLVSFYNNEISEKSEIFDDQFSVERPDGSNFTLKIRSTKLEDSAMYFCASGTGQGAKNIQYFGAGTRLSVL.

This chain uses TRBV7-9 with TRBJ2-7, with D uncertain. The ends were cut back, 2 bases at V and 9 bases at J, with 8 bases in the middle. The CDR3 extends over 11 amino acids. The V gene's germline CDR1 is SEHNR and CDR2 FQNEAQ (reference sequence). The DNA for the CDR3 is TGTGCCAGCAGCTTAAGTGCCGGGCAGTACTTC. Its translation: CASSLSAGQYF.

This clone was detected only a few times. V usage is TRBV6-5 and J usage is TRBJ2-7; D is ambiguous. Per the germline V gene, CDR1 is MNHEY and CDR2 is SVGAGI. The V and J ends lost 6 bases and 0 bases respectively, with 6 bases between them. The CDR3 runs 12 residues. CDR3 sequence reads: CASSPVSYEQYF. The CDR3 DNA is TGTGCCAGCAGCCCCGTCTCCTACGAGCAGTACTTC.

The V and J genes are TRBV5-4 and TRBJ1-1; TRBD1 matches at 7 bases. V gave up 5 bases and J gave up 7 bases; unmatched junction bases: 11. This CDR3 spans 14 amino acids. Looked up from germline, CDR1 is SGHNT and CDR2 is YYREEE (reference sequence). The CDR3 nucleotides read TGTGCCAGCAGATTAGGGACAGACCGCAATGAAGCTTTCTTT. It encodes CASRLGTDRNEAFF.

The CDR3 nucleotides read TGTGCCAGCAGCTTGGCCCGGACAGACCGTTTGGGCAATCAGCCCCAGCATTTT. Protein sequence: CASSLARTDRLGNQPQHF. The chain couples TRBV5-4 to TRBJ1-5, with TRBD1 as a possible D gene (6 bases). Germline loops: CDR1 SGHNT, CDR2 YYREEE (reference sequence). V shed 0 bases and J shed 2 bases, with 18 bases lying between them. The CDR3 runs to 18 residues.

CDR3 coding DNA: TGTGCCAGCAGCTTACAGGGGGACACTGAAGCTTTCTTT. As protein: CASSLQGDTEAFF. This chain connects TRBV11-3 to TRBJ1-1; 7 bases map to TRBD1. After removal of 2 bases from V and 3 bases from J, the junction contained 0 bases not matched to a gene. This CDR3 contains 13 residues. Per the germline V gene, CDR1 is SGHNT and CDR2 is YENEEA.

The rearrangement joins TRBV5-6 to TRBJ1-1, with D possibly being TRBD1 (6 bases). The CDR3 consists of 15 residues. V lost 0 bases to trimming and J lost 8 bases, with 17 bases between them. Germline V CDR1 and CDR2: SGHDT, YYEEEE. The CDR3 is CASSLVLQGLAEAFF. The CDR3 nucleotides are TGTGCCAGCAGCTTGGTCCTACAGGGCTTAGCGGAAGCTTTCTTT. The full variable domain, completed using reference TRBV5-6 and TRBJ1-1, is DAGVTQSPTHLIKTRGQQVTLRCSPKSGHDTVSWYQQALGQGPQFIFQYYEEEERQRGNFPDRFSGHQFPNYSSELNVNALLLGDSALYLCASSLVLQGLAEAFFGQGTRLTVV.

This clone was observed a handful of times. The V and J genes are TRBV7-9 and TRBJ2-2, with 9 nucleotides matching TRBD2. The CDR3 loop spans 17 amino acids. Germline V gene sequence: CDR1 SEHNR, CDR2 FQNEAQ (reference sequence). Trimming removed 2 bases from V and 3 bases from J; junction bases left unmatched: 7. CDR3 in DNA: TGTGCCAGCAGCTTAATAGAAATAGCGGGAGACACCGGGGAGCTGTTTTTT. Translating it yields CASSLIEIAGDTGELFF. The full variable domain, rest sourced from reference TRBV7-9 and TRBJ2-2, is DTGVSQNPRHKITKRGQNVTFRCDPISEHNRLYWYRQTLGQGPEFLTYFQNEAQLEKSRLLSDRFSAERPKGSFSTLEIQRTEQGDSAMYLCASSLIEIAGDTGELFFGEGSRLTVL.

The chain recombines TRBV27 with TRBJ1-1; 7 bases map to TRBD1. V trimming: 11 bases; J trimming: 1 base; junction bases outside the gene matches: 4. Germline V gene sequence: CDR1 MNHEY, CDR2 SMNVEV (reference sequence). The CDR3 is 12 amino acids. The CDR3 coding sequence is TGTGCCTGCCGGACAGGGAACACTGAAGCTTTCTTT. As protein: CACRTGNTEAFF.

This rearrangement joins TRBV5-1 to TRBJ2-7; 7 bases match TRBD1. Germline V CDR1 and CDR2: SGHRS, YFSETQ. V dropped 4 bases and J dropped 3; count of bases not matched to a gene: 10. This CDR3 has 15 amino acids. The CDR3 protein is CASSPTGVPFYEQYF. The DNA for the CDR3 is TGCGCCAGCAGCCCCACAGGGGTGCCTTTCTACGAGCAGTACTTC.

The CDR3 spells CASSEDRVWGYSNQPQHF. The CDR3, as DNA: TGTGCCAGCAGTGAAGATCGGGTGTGGGGCTATAGCAATCAGCCCCAGCATTTT. The gene calls are TRBV6-1 and TRBJ1-5, with a tentative D call TRBD1 (5 bases). The V gene's germline CDR1 is MNHNS and CDR2 SASEGT. This CDR3 has 18 residues. The germline V and J ends were trimmed by 1 base and 0 bases, with 16 bases remaining between them.

With regard to this clone: The same CDR3 can be traced to other DNA sequences in this sample. This sequence joins TRBV7-9 and TRBJ2-7; D is unclear. The ends were cut back, 6 bases at V and 0 bases at J, with 6 bases in the middle. The germline gives CDR1 SEHNR, CDR2 FQNEAQ (reference sequence). The CDR3 covers 12 residues. Here the CDR3 reads CASSLSSYEQYF. CDR3 DNA sequence: TGTGCCAGCAGTCTAAGCTCCTACGAGCAGTACTTC.